This paragraph reports one T cell receptor (beta chain). The antigen remains unidentified. The protocol was immunoSEQ multiplex PCR, while the TCRdb copy is restricted to in-frame clones and leaves out a portion. Among roughly 28,000 clones, just over 90% were seen once, and the ten largest hold around 2%. This sample is part of a study of T cell clonotyping in hematopoietic cell transplantation. Study observations and caveats: Few recipient clonotypes overlapped donors; over 95% were de novo at given depth. Cells were unsorted, so CD4 and CD8 contributions were not separated. Broader posttransplant TCR repertoire diversity was predicted by graft donor and pretransplant recipient Inverse Simpson Index values.

Time point here: recipient sample about 28 days before transplant, after cytoreduction. Recipient blood drawn about 28 days pretransplant and days 30, 100, 180 after. This CDR3 spans 15 amino acids. V gave up 6 bases and J gave up 0 bases, with 12 bases separating them. CDR1 MDHEN and CDR2 SYDVKM come from the germline V gene. The chain has TRBV28 and TRBJ1-5, with D uncertain. The source was peripheral blood mononuclear cells, collected before stem cell transplant. The source of this sequence is a man aged 50 or older with acute myeloid leukemia. Some clones in this sample may be carry-over from other donors' samples. Here the CDR3 reads CASRKTRPSNQPQHF. CDR3 bases: TGTGCCAGCAGGAAGACACGTCCTAGCAATCAGCCCCAGCATTTT. Full variable domain (rest looked up from reference TRBV28 and TRBJ1-5): DVKVTQSSRYLVKRTGEKVFLECVQDMDHENMFWYRQDPGLGLRLIYFSYDVKMKEKGDIPEGYSVSREKKERFSLILESASTNQTSMYLCASRKTRPSNQPQHFGDGTRLSIL.